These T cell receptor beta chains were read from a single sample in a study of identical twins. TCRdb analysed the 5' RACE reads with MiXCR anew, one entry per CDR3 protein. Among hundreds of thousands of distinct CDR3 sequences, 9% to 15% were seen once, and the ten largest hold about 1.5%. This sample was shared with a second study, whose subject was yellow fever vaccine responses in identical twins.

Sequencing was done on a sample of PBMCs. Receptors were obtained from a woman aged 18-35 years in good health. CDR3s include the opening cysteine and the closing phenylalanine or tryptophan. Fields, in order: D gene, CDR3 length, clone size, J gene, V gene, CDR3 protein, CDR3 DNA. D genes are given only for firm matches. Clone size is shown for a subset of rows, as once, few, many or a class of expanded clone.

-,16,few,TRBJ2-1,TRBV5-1,CASSFPLFGSADEQFF,TGCGCCAGCAGCTTCCCCCTTTTTGGGTCAGCCGATGAGCAGTTCTTC
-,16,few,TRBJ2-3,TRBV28,CASSLYRVGNTDTQYF,TGTGCCAGCAGTTTATACAGGGTTGGGAACACAGATACGCAGTATTTT
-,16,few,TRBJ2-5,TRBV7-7,CASSLAIGTNQETQYF,TGTGCCAGCAGCTTAGCGATTGGGACAAACCAAGAGACCCAGTACTTC
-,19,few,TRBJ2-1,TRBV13,CASSQQRATSYGPLNEQFF,TGTGCCAGCAGCCAACAACGGGCTACGAGCTATGGGCCACTCAATGAGCAGTTCTTC
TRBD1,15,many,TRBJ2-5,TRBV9,CASSARDRGQETQYF,TGTGCCAGCAGCGCCCGGGACAGGGGGCAGGAGACCCAGTACTTC
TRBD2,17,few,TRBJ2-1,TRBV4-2,CASSQETSGDSYNEQFF,TGTGCCAGCAGCCAGGAGACTAGCGGGGACTCCTACAATGAGCAGTTCTTC
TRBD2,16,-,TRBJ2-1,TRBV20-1,CSASPTSGGSYNEQFF,TGCAGTGCTAGTCCGACTAGCGGGGGTTCCTACAATGAGCAGTTCTTC
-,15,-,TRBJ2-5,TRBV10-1,CASSEGTIEGQTQYF,TGCGCCAGCAGTGAAGGGACAATCGAAGGGCAGACCCAGTACTTC
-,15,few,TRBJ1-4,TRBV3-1,CASSQGGGGNEKLFF,TGTGCCAGCAGCCAAGGCGGGGGCGGTAACGAAAAACTGTTTTTT
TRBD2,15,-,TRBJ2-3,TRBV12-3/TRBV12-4,CASSLAGGGADTQYF,TGTGCCAGCAGTTTAGCCGGGGGGGGGGCAGATACGCAGTATTTT
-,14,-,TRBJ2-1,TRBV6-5,CASSYSSSYIEQFF,TGTGCCAGCAGTTATTCGAGCTCCTACATTGAGCAGTTCTTC
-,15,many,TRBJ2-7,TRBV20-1,CSARDHGGNSYEQYF,TGCAGTGCTAGAGATCATGGGGGAAACTCCTACGAGCAGTACTTC
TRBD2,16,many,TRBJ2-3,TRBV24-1,CATSPDRLAGSDTQYF,TGTGCCACCAGTCCCGACAGACTAGCGGGGTCAGATACGCAGTATTTT
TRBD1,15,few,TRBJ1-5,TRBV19,CASSSSDRVGQPQHF,TGTGCCAGTAGTTCAAGCGACAGGGTTGGTCAGCCACAGCATTTT
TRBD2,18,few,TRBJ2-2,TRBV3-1,CASSHARLAGDSWEELFF,TGTGCCAGCAGCCACGCTCGACTAGCGGGGGATTCATGGGAGGAGCTGTTTTTT
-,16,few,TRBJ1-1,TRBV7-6,CASSPPRGDVRTEAFF,TGTGCCAGCAGCCCCCCGAGGGGGGATGTAAGGACTGAAGCTTTCTTT
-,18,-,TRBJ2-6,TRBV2,CACSLNRAVNSGANVLTF,TGTGCCTGCAGTTTGAACAGGGCCGTCAACTCTGGGGCCAACGTCCTGACTTTC
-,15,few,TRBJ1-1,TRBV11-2,CASSLDYSDFTEAFF,TGTGCCAGCAGCTTAGATTACAGTGACTTTACTGAAGCTTTCTTT
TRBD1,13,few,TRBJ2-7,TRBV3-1,CASCRTGDDEQYF,TGTGCCAGCTGTCGGACAGGGGACGACGAGCAGTACTTC
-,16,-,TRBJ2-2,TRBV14,CASSQDRQGNTGELFF,TGTGCCAGCAGCCAAGATCGCCAGGGGAACACCGGGGAGCTGTTTTTT
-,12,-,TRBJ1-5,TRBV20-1,CSASRQGQPQHF,TGCAGTGCTAGTCGTCAGGGTCAGCCCCAGCATTTT
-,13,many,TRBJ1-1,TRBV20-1,CSAGGGGNTEAFF,TGCAGTGCCGGAGGGGGGGGGAACACTGAAGCTTTCTTT
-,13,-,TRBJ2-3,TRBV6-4,CASSFTPLDTQYF,TGTGCCAGCAGTTTTACCCCCTTAGATACGCAGTATTTT
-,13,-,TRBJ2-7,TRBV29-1,CSVYGSGSYEQYF,TGCAGCGTTTACGGCTCTGGCTCCTACGAGCAGTACTTC
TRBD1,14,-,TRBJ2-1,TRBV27,CASSLIQGAYEQFF,TGTGCCAGCAGTTTAATCCAGGGGGCTTATGAGCAGTTCTTC
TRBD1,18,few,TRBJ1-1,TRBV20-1,CSAPATGARGRMNTEAFF,TGCAGTGCTCCCGCGACAGGGGCCCGCGGAAGGATGAACACTGAAGCTTTCTTT
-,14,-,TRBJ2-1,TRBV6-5,CASSYGPPVNEQFF,TGTGCCAGCAGTTACGGACCGCCGGTCAATGAGCAGTTCTTC
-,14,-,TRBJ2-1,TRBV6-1,CASKGGQTYNEQFF,TGTGCCAGCAAGGGGGGGCAGACCTACAATGAGCAGTTCTTC
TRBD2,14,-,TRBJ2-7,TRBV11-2,CASRDLAGGPGQYF,TGTGCCAGCCGCGATTTGGCGGGAGGGCCCGGGCAGTACTTC
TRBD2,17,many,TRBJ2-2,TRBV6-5,CASSHRASGSKTGELFF,TGTGCCAGCAGTCACCGAGCTAGCGGGAGTAAGACCGGGGAGCTGTTTTTT
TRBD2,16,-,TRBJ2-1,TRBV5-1,CASSLNVREYYNEQFF,TGCGCCAGCAGCTTGAACGTGCGGGAGTACTACAATGAGCAGTTCTTC
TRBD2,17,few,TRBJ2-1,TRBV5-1,CASSFMGSAGVWNEQFF,TGCGCCAGCAGCTTTATGGGTTCAGCGGGAGTCTGGAATGAGCAGTTCTTC
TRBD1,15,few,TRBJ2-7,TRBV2,CASSEGQGARYEQYF,TGTGCCAGCAGTGAGGGACAGGGGGCTCGGTACGAGCAGTACTTC
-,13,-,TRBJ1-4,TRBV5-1,CASSPDGSRYPFF,TGCGCCAGCAGTCCGGACGGGAGTCGCTATCCGTTTTTT
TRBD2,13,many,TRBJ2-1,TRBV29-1,CSGSSGSFNEQFF,TGCAGCGGTTCTAGCGGGAGTTTCAATGAGCAGTTCTTC
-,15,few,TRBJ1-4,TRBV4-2,CASSQDNLFNEKLFF,TGTGCCAGCAGCCAAGATAACTTGTTTAATGAAAAACTGTTTTTT
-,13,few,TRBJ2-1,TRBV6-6,CASSYYGGNEQFF,TGTGCCAGCAGTTACTATGGCGGCAATGAGCAGTTCTTC
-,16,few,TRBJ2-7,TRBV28,CASSFRLVGRKYEQYF,TGTGCCAGCAGTTTCCGGCTAGTCGGGAGAAAGTACGAGCAGTACTTC
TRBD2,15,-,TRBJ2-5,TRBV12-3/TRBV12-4,CASSPLGGSRETQYF,TGTGCCAGCAGTCCCTTGGGGGGGAGTCGGGAGACCCAGTACTTC
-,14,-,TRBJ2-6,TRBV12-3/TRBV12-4,CASSRYSGANVLTF,TGTGCCAGCAGCCGTTACTCTGGGGCCAACGTCCTGACTTTC
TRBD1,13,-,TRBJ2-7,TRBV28,CVSRRDRGWEQYF,TGTGTCAGCAGACGGGACAGGGGATGGGAGCAGTACTTC
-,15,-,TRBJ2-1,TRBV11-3,CASSRRDESYNEQFF,TGTGCCAGCAGCCGACGAGATGAGTCCTACAATGAGCAGTTCTTC
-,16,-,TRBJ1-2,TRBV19,CASSIWRMGFSYGYTF,TGTGCCAGTAGTATATGGAGGATGGGGTTTAGCTATGGCTACACCTTC
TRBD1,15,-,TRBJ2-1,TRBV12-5,CASGLIGQGVNEQFF,TGTGCTAGTGGTTTGATCGGACAGGGCGTCAATGAGCAGTTCTTC
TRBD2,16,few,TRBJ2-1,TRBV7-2,CASSSTGLAGGYEQFF,TGTGCCAGCAGCTCCACTGGACTAGCGGGGGGGTATGAGCAGTTCTTC
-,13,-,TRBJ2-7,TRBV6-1,CASSEILRGEQYF,TGTGCCAGCAGTGAGATTCTCAGGGGCGAGCAGTACTTC
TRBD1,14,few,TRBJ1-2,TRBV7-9,CASSTRDRYYGYTF,TGTGCCAGCAGCACCCGGGACAGATACTATGGCTACACCTTC
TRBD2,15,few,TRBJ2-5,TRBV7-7,CASSLAGTTVETQYF,TGTGCCAGCAGCTTAGCCGGGACTACAGTGGAGACCCAGTACTTC
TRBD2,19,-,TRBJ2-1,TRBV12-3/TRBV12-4,CASTPIASGRGGPYNEQFF,TGTGCCAGCACCCCTATTGCTAGCGGGAGGGGCGGACCCTACAATGAGCAGTTCTTC
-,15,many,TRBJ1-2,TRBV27,CASSSQTATNYGYTF,TGTGCCAGCAGTTCCCAGACAGCTACTAACTATGGCTACACCTTC
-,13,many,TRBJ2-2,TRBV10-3,CAISLQGTGELFF,TGTGCCATCAGCTTGCAGGGGACCGGGGAGCTGTTTTTT
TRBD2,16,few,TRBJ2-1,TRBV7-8,CASSLGLAGARSEQFF,TGTGCCAGCAGCTTAGGACTAGCGGGGGCCCGGAGTGAGCAGTTCTTC
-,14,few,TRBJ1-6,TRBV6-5,CASSYWPGDSPLHF,TGTGCCAGCAGTTACTGGCCAGGGGATTCACCCCTCCACTTT
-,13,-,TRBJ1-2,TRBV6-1,CASSEEGGAGYTF,TGTGCCAGCAGTGAAGAGGGGGGCGCAGGCTACACCTTC
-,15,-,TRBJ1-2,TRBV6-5,CASSYNRGYPFGYTF,TGTGCCAGCAGTTACAACCGGGGGTACCCTTTCGGCTACACCTTC
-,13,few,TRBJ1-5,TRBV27,CASSAWGQEPQHF,TGTGCCAGCAGTGCATGGGGGCAGGAGCCCCAGCATTTT
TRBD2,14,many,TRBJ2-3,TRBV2,CASSATSGTDTQYF,TGTGCCAGCTCTGCTACTAGCGGCACAGATACGCAGTATTTT
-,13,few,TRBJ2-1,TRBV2,CASSSPGDNEQFF,TGTGCCAGCAGTTCACCAGGAGACAATGAGCAGTTCTTC